The rows below give T cell receptor beta chains drawn from one sample of a study of blood T cells in healthy people across ages. One entry per CDR3 protein results from TCRdb running MiXCR on the 5' RACE reads. The repertoire holds hundreds of thousands of distinct CDR3 sequences, with around 24% as singletons. These data were also reused for a study on T cells of mothers and their children.

The material sequenced was blood. These TCRs come from a boy younger than 18 in good health. The CDR3 runs from the conserved cysteine through the conserved F or W. D genes are given only for firm matches. Size values are once, few and many counts, or a class for expanded clones, and some rows have none.

j_call v_call clone_size d_call cdr3_nt cdr3_aa
TRBJ2-5 TRBV6-2/TRBV6-3 NA TRBD1 TGTGCCAGCAGACCCGGGACAGCAGGCAGGGAGACCCAGTACTTC CASRPGTAGRETQYF
TRBJ2-2 TRBV2 many NA TGTGCCAGCGGGCACCTCTCAGGGCGGGGTTACACCGGGGAGCTGTTTTTT CASGHLSGRGYTGELFF
TRBJ1-3 TRBV29-1 NA NA TGCAGCGCTCAGGGTCAGGATGGAAACACCATATATTTT CSAQGQDGNTIYF
TRBJ2-3 TRBV24-1 few NA TGTGCCACCAGTGACCCGGGGGAAAAAAGCACAGATACGCAGTATTTT CATSDPGEKSTDTQYF
TRBJ1-1 TRBV7-9 NA NA TGTGCCAGCAGCACAGGGACGGAGAACGAAGCTTTCTTT CASSTGTENEAFF
TRBJ2-1 TRBV6-1 few TRBD2 TGTGCCAGCAGTCACGGGACTAGCGTTGAGCAGTTCTTC CASSHGTSVEQFF
TRBJ2-3 TRBV19 NA TRBD2 TGTGCCAGCAGGAGGCGGGAGGATAATATACGGCAGTATTTT CASRRREDNIRQYF
TRBJ2-2 TRBV15 NA NA TGTGCCACCAGCAGAGATCGACTCACCGGGGAGCTGTTTTTT CATSRDRLTGELFF
TRBJ2-5 TRBV4-3 many NA TGCGCCAGCAGCCAGGATAGGGCCGAGACCCAGTACTTC CASSQDRAETQYF
TRBJ1-2 TRBV14 NA TRBD1 TGTGCCAGCAGCCCTGGACAGGTTCGGCGGGGCTACACCTTC CASSPGQVRRGYTF
TRBJ2-5 TRBV5-1 NA TRBD2 TGCGCCAGCAGCCCCCAGACTAGCCGGGAGACCCAGTACTTC CASSPQTSRETQYF
TRBJ1-1 TRBV10-3 few NA TGTGCCATCAGGGAGGCCGACAGGCGCACTGAAGCTTTCTTT CAIREADRRTEAFF
TRBJ2-5 TRBV7-9 NA TRBD1 TGTGCCAGTAAGACAGGGGGCGAAGAGACCCAGTACTTC CASKTGGEETQYF
TRBJ2-4 TRBV7-2 few NA TGTGCCAGCAGCTTTGCGACCTTTCAGTACTTC CASSFATFQYF
TRBJ1-3 TRBV6-2/TRBV6-3 NA NA TGTGCCAGCAGTTACTCGGGCCAGGCGATATATTTT CASSYSGQAIYF
TRBJ2-3 TRBV19 NA TRBD1 TGTGCCAGTAGTCTTCTTCCCGGACAGGGGGCGCGGGATACGCAGTATTTT CASSLLPGQGARDTQYF
TRBJ2-2 TRBV6-6 NA NA TGTGCCAGCAGTTTCGGGCAGGGAGTTACCGGGGAGCTGTTTTTT CASSFGQGVTGELFF
TRBJ2-7 TRBV29-1 many NA TGCAGCGCTCGTAAGTCCCATCCACAGGCAGGGTACGAGCAGTACTTC CSARKSHPQAGYEQYF
TRBJ1-2 TRBV2 NA NA TGTGCCAGCAGTGCCGACCTCTATGGCTACACCTTC CASSADLYGYTF
TRBJ1-1 TRBV12-3/TRBV12-4 few NA TGTGCCAGCAGTTTAGCCGGCAGGGCTGGGAACACTGAAGCTTTCTTT CASSLAGRAGNTEAFF
TRBJ2-7 TRBV27 once NA TGTGCCGGCAGTCCCCGCTTATGGCACGAGCAGTACTTC CAGSPRLWHEQYF
TRBJ2-1 TRBV27 NA TRBD1 TGTGCCAGCAGTTTAGAGGGACAGAGCTCCTACAATGAGCAGTTCTTC CASSLEGQSSYNEQFF
TRBJ1-4 TRBV25-1 few NA TGTGCTAGCAGTGATACCGGGGCAACTAATGGAAAACTGTTTTTT CASSDTGATNGKLFF
TRBJ2-7 TRBV3-1 once TRBD2 TGTGCCAGCAGCCAAGAATGGGCTAGCGGGAGCCACGAGCAGTACTTC CASSQEWASGSHEQYF
TRBJ2-7 TRBV3-1 NA TRBD2 TGTGCCAGCAGCCTCCTAGCGGAATACGAGCAGTACTTC CASSLLAEYEQYF
TRBJ1-6 TRBV4-3 few NA TGCGCCAGCAGCCAAGATAGGCCGGGAAATTCACCCCTCCACTTT CASSQDRPGNSPLHF
TRBJ2-3 TRBV20-1 NA TRBD2 TGCAGTGCTATAGCGGGAGCCAAGTATACGCAGTATTTT CSAIAGAKYTQYF
TRBJ2-4 TRBV4-2 NA TRBD2 TGTGCCAGCAGCCCGAGGACTAGCGGGGGGCTGGACATTCAGTACTTC CASSPRTSGGLDIQYF
TRBJ2-5 TRBV28 few NA TGTGCCAGCAGCCAGACAGTGGAGACCCAGTACTTC CASSQTVETQYF